The 19 T cell receptor beta chains in this list originate from one sample, sequenced in a study of PD-1 blockade in classical Hodgkin lymphoma. As to time point: newly diagnosed, previously untreated cHL patient sample. The assay was immunoSEQ multiplex PCR, and TCRdb's table has in-frame clones only and misses some. The repertoire holds 7,000 to 8,500 clones, with 60% to 85% as singletons. Source material: peripheral blood mononuclear cells (PBMCs). The receptors here all came from a human donor with classical Hodgkin lymphoma.

The chain couples TRBV7-8 to TRBJ1-1; D is unresolved. From germline, CDR1 is SGHVS and CDR2 FQNEAQ. V shed 2 bases and J shed 11 bases, with 9 bases lying between them. This CDR3 has 11 amino acids. The CDR3 DNA reads TGTGCCAGCAGCTTATACAGTGAGGCTTTCTTT. Its translation: CASSLYSEAFF. The whole variable domain, filled in from reference TRBV7-8 and TRBJ1-1, reads GAGVSQSPRYKVAKRGQDVALRCDPISGHVSLFWYQQALGQGPEFLTYFQNEAQLDKSGLPSDRFFAERPEGSVSTLKIQRTQQEDSAVYLCASSLYSEAFFGQGTRLTVV.

The CDR3 region is CASSSLAGGQETQYF. CDR3 nucleotides: TGTGCCAGCAGCTCGTTAGCGGGGGGCCAAGAGACCCAGTACTTC. The V call is TRBV7-8, the J call TRBJ2-5, with 10 bases identical to TRBD2. The trim removed 4 bases at V and 1 base at J, leaving 3 bases unmatched. CDR1 is SGHVS, CDR2 FQNEAQ, per germline. This CDR3 region has 15 residues.

This clone has a handful of counts. The chain has TRBV6-1 and TRBJ1-5; no clear D gene. The germline CDR1 and CDR2 sequences are MNHNS and SASEGT. The ends were cut back, 0 bases at V and 0 bases at J, with 9 bases in the middle. This CDR3 region has 16 residues. CDR3 nucleotides: TGTGCCAGCAGTGAAGCCCCCGGGGATAGCAATCAGCCCCAGCATTTT. Protein sequence: CASSEAPGDSNQPQHF.

The gene calls are TRBV9 and TRBJ2-2; the D is unclear. The CDR3 runs to 15 residues. V was shortened by 1 base and J by 0 bases, with 7 bases between the two germline ends. Germline CDR1 reads SGDLS; CDR2 reads YYNGEE. The CDR3 nucleotides are TGTGCCAGCAGCGTAACCAGCGCGAACACCGGGGAGCTGTTTTTT. Protein: CASSVTSANTGELFF.

The chain uses TRBV19 and TRBJ2-5; D may match TRBD1 or TRBD2 (5 bases each). The V end lost 3 bases, the J end lost 5 bases, and 7 bases lay between the germline ends. The CDR3 has 12 residues. Germline CDR1 LNHDA, CDR2 SQIVND (reference sequence). This chain's CDR3 is CASSIEGETQYF. In nucleotides, the CDR3 is TGTGCCAGTAGTATCGAGGGGGAGACCCAGTACTTC.

The CDR3, as DNA: TGTGCCAGCAGCAAACCCCCGGGACAGGGGGGTTTCGATACGCAGTATTTT. This encodes CASSKPPGQGGFDTQYF. The rearrangement uses TRBV5-4 and TRBJ2-3; TRBD1 matches at 11 bases. J gave up 6 bases and V 4 bases, and 13 bases lay outside the gene matches. Per the germline V gene, CDR1 is SGHNT and CDR2 is YYREEE (reference sequence). This CDR3 region has 17 residues.

V is TRBV19 and J is TRBJ2-1, with TRBD2 matching over 7 bases. Germline V lookup: CDR1 LNHDA, CDR2 SQIVND (reference sequence). The V gene end was trimmed by 4 bases and the J gene end by 0 bases; junction bases not matched to a gene: 6. The length of the CDR3 is 16 residues. The CDR3 reads CASSTAGPDSYNEQFF. DNA for the CDR3: TGTGCCAGTAGTACAGCGGGACCAGACTCCTACAATGAGCAGTTCTTC.

This clone was recorded a few times. J is TRBJ1-1 and V is TRBV28, with 8 bases aligning to TRBD1. The CDR3 is 19 amino acids. Germline CDR1 and CDR2: MDHEN and SYDVKM. J was trimmed by 5 bases and V by 4 bases; bases with no gene match: 21. The CDR3 is CASSWPPGAGRGRRTEAFF. The CDR3 nucleotides read TGTGCCAGCAGTTGGCCCCCCGGCGCGGGCAGGGGGCGAAGAACTGAAGCTTTCTTT.

The chain links TRBV7-9 to TRBJ1-3, with unresolved D. The germline V gene encodes CDR1 SEHNR and CDR2 FQNEAQ (reference sequence). With 5 bases removed from V and 0 bases from J, the gap between germline ends came to 5 bases. The length of the CDR3 is 13 residues. The DNA for the CDR3 is TGTGCCAGCAGCCAGTCCTCTGGAAACACCATATATTTT. Encoded protein: CASSQSSGNTIYF.

The chain carries TRBV6-1 and TRBJ2-7, with 8 bases identical to TRBD1. Losses at the gene ends were 7 bases for V and 3 bases for J; bases not matched to a gene: 5. The CDR3 covers 13 residues. Germline V lookup: CDR1 MNHNS, CDR2 SASEGT. The CDR3: CASNIGQGYEQYF. The CDR3 nucleotides read TGTGCCAGCAACATTGGACAGGGCTACGAGCAGTACTTC.

The chain couples TRBV28 to TRBJ2-1; D possibly matches TRBD1 or TRBD2 (5 bases each). With 7 bases removed from V and 2 bases from J, the gap between germline ends came to 15 bases. Germline CDR1 reads MDHEN; CDR2 reads SYDVKM. This CDR3 contains 15 residues. CDR3 in DNA: TGTGCCAGCACCGAAGTGGGGACCGCCTACAATGAGCAGTTCTTC. Protein sequence: CASTEVGTAYNEQFF. The entire variable domain, with the rest obtained from reference TRBV28 and TRBJ2-1, is as follows: DVKVTQSSRYLVKRTGEKVFLECVQDMDHENMFWYRQDPGLGLRLIYFSYDVKMKEKGDIPEGYSVSREKKERFSLILESASTNQTSMYLCASTEVGTAYNEQFFGPGTRLTVL.

This chain joins TRBV19 and TRBJ2-1, with TRBD1 matching 11 bases. Trimming took 8 bases from V and 7 from J; bases not matched to a gene: 4. The CDR3 has 13 residues. Germline CDR1 is LNHDA and CDR2 is SQIVND (reference sequence). The CDR3, as DNA: TGTGCCAGTGGGACAGGGGGAGGAAATGAGCAGTTCTTC. Protein: CASGTGGGNEQFF.

The chain uses TRBV5-1 and TRBJ2-1; 11 bases map to TRBD2. Losses at the gene ends were 4 bases for V and 5 bases for J; bases not matched to a gene: 14. CDR1 is SGHRS and CDR2 is YFSETQ in the germline V gene. This CDR3 region has 18 residues. The CDR3 bases are TGCGCCAGCAGCCTAGAACCTACTAGCGGGAGACCTGACAATGAGCAGTTCTTC. This encodes CASSLEPTSGRPDNEQFF.

The CDR3 region is CASSAPAGGNIQYF. CDR3 nucleotides: TGTGCCAGCAGCGCCCCAGCGGGAGGAAACATTCAGTACTTC. The chain is built from TRBV28 and TRBJ2-4; the match to TRBD2 covers 9 bases. The germline gives CDR1 MDHEN, CDR2 SYDVKM. The CDR3 extends over 14 amino acids. With 6 bases clipped from V and 6 bases from J, the junction kept 6 bases outside the gene matches. Looking up the rest from reference TRBV28 and TRBJ2-4 gives the full variable domain: DVKVTQSSRYLVKRTGEKVFLECVQDMDHENMFWYRQDPGLGLRLIYFSYDVKMKEKGDIPEGYSVSREKKERFSLILESASTNQTSMYLCASSAPAGGNIQYFGAGTRLSVL.

V usage is TRBV19 and J usage is TRBJ1-6; TRBD1 matches at 7 bases. The CDR3 covers 15 residues. The germline V gene encodes CDR1 LNHDA and CDR2 SQIVND (reference sequence). Losses at the gene ends were 6 bases for V and 5 bases for J; bases not matched to a gene: 7. This chain's CDR3 is CASSYTGVNNSPLHF. CDR3 in DNA: TGTGCCAGTAGCTACACAGGGGTTAATAATTCACCCCTCCACTTT.

The chain recombines TRBV27 with TRBJ1-1; D possibly corresponds to TRBD1 (5 bases). Looked up from germline, CDR1 is MNHEY and CDR2 is SMNVEV (reference sequence). The CDR3 is made up of 13 amino acids. Trimming stripped 6 bases from V and 4 bases from J, with 12 bases between. CDR3 in DNA: TGTGCCAGCAGGCTTCAGGGCGGCACTGAAGCTTTCTTT. Translated: CASRLQGGTEAFF.

V and J are TRBV5-5 and TRBJ1-2; tentative D call: TRBD1 (6 bases). Germline-derived CDR1 and CDR2 are SGHKS and YYEKEE (reference sequence). The germline V and J ends were trimmed by 4 bases and 8 bases, with 21 bases remaining between them. CDR3 length: 15 amino acids. Here the CDR3 reads CASSHSGQGNWGYTF. The CDR3, as DNA: TGTGCCAGCAGCCATTCCGGGCAGGGGAATTGGGGCTACACCTTC.

Only one count was recorded for this clone. V is TRBV5-4 and J is TRBJ2-2, with D perhaps being TRBD1 or TRBD2 (8 bases each). Between the trimmed V and J ends, which lost 4 bases and 7 bases, there was a span of 20 bases. Germline assignment: CDR1 SGHNT and CDR2 YYREEE (reference sequence). The CDR3 sequence is 16 residues long. CDR3 in DNA: TGTGCCAGCAGCCTAGGTGTAGCGGGACAGGTCGGGGAGCTGTTTTTT. Amino acids: CASSLGVAGQVGELFF. Variable domain in full (rest from reference TRBV5-4 and TRBJ2-2): ETGVTQSPTHLIKTRGQQVTLRCSSQSGHNTVSWYQQALGQGPQFIFQYYREEENGRGNFPPRFSGLQFPNYSSELNVNALELDDSALYLCASSLGVAGQVGELFFGEGSRLTVL.

The chain uses TRBV11-2 and TRBJ1-2; D is possibly TRBD1 (5 bases). The V gene's germline CDR1 is SGHAT and CDR2 FQNNGV. Between the trimmed V and J ends, which lost 5 bases and 0 bases, there was a span of 13 bases. The CDR3 runs to 15 residues. The CDR3 DNA sequence: TGTGCCAGCAGCCCGAGGGAGGGACCTAACTATGGCTACACCTTC. Its protein is CASSPREGPNYGYTF. Full variable domain (rest looked up from reference TRBV11-2 and TRBJ1-2): EAGVAQSPRYKIIEKRQSVAFWCNPISGHATLYWYQQILGQGPKLLIQFQNNGVVDDSQLPKDRFSAERLKGVDSTLKIQPAKLEDSAVYLCASSPREGPNYGYTFGSGTRLTVV.